This T cell receptor beta chain was obtained from a study of blood T cell repertoires in COVID-19. Across the study: Acute and convalescent COVID-19 specimens originated in the United States, Italy and Spain.

From germline, CDR1 is LGHNA and CDR2 YSLEER. Losses at the gene ends were 0 bases for V and 6 bases for J; bases not matched to a gene: 10. The CDR3 contains 16 residues. Original processing methods: The authors estimated nucleated cell counts from reference gene primer amplification. Assay used: immunoSEQ multiplex PCR; TCRdb lists only in-frame clones, some missing. V and J calls and clone size come straight from that table; D and trimming were deduced from the DNA. This table has 160,000 or so clones, approximately 79% appearing once. The source is an older woman with COVID-19, enrolled during active disease. This chain joins TRBV4-3 and TRBJ2-7; 8 bases fit TRBD2. The source material was peripheral blood. The CDR3 DNA reads TGCGCCAGCAGCCAAGATAGAAAGGCCAGCGGGAGCGAGCAGTACTTC. It yields the protein CASSQDRKASGSEQYF.